The following is a T cell receptor beta chain sequence with its context. The sample belongs to a study of T cells in tuberculosis. After thawing and overnight rest, PBMC were stained with GMM-loaded CD1B tetramer, viability dye and anti-CD3 for sorting. The CD1B tetramers carried C32 glucose monomycolate purified from Rhodococcus equi. PBMC for tetramer sorting were first depleted of CD14-expressing monocytes. Germline assignment: CDR1 SEHNR and CDR2 FQNEAQ (reference sequence). The V segment lost 4 bases and the J segment 6 bases; nucleotides outside the gene matches: 9. The CDR3 covers 15 residues. Repertoires were generated with immunoSEQ multiplex PCR, while TCRdb's copy carries only in-frame clones and drops some. This table has roughly 92,000 clones, more than 75% appearing once.

Source material: CD1b-GMM tetramer-negative cells sorted from PBMCs. The sequence was collected from an adult woman with latent tuberculosis. The chain uses TRBV7-9 and TRBJ2-5; 9 positions match TRBD1. The CDR3 loop reads CASSSQPGQGKTQYF. In DNA form, the CDR3 reads TGTGCCAGCAGCTCTCAACCGGGACAGGGCAAGACCCAGTACTTC.